This TCR beta chain was documented in a study of OX40 agonist ivuxolimab in advanced cancers. Produced via immunoSEQ multiplex PCR; TCRdb's table is partial and in-frame only. The sample yields under 75,000 clones, roughly 85% seen once. This clone was counted once. Germline-derived CDR1 and CDR2 are MNHNY and SVGAGI (reference sequence). The CDR3 extends over 14 amino acids. With 5 bases clipped from V and 8 bases from J, the junction kept 8 bases outside the gene matches. The sequences come from CD4+ or CD8+ T cells sorted from blood, collected in a trial of the OX40 agonist ivuxolimab. This clonotype was sampled from an adult with an advanced solid tumor such as melanoma, head and neck, liver or kidney cancer. V usage is TRBV6-6 and J usage is TRBJ1-4, with 7 bases fitting TRBD1. The CDR3 nucleotides are TGTGCCAGCAGTACCCGACAGGGTAACGAAAAACTGTTTTTT. Amino acids: CASSTRQGNEKLFF.